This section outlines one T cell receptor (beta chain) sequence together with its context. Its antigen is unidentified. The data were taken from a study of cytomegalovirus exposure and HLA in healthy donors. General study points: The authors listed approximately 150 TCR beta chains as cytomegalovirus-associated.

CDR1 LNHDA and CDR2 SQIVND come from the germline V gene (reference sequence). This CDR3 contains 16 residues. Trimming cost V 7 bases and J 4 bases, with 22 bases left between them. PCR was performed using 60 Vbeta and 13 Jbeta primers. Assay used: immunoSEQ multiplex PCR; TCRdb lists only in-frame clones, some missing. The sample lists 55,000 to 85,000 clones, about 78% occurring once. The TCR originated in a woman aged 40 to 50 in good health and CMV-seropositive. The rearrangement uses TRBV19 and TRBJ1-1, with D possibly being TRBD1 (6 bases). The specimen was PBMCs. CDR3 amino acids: CASNLLAGGLGTEAFF. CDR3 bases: TGTGCCAGTAACCTCTTGGCGGGGGGCTTGGGCACTGAAGCTTTCTTT.